The 27 T cell receptor beta chains in this list originate from one sample, sequenced in a study of human T cells and chemical hapten exposure. MiXCR, run by TCRdb on the 5' RACE reads, gives a single entry per CDR3 protein. This table holds 70,000 to 85,000 distinct CDR3 sequences, 15% found once. Unfractionated whole blood was the source of the extracted total RNA. All receptors derive from a female donor in good health.

This clonotype has only a few counts. The chain links TRBV12-3 or TRBV12-4 to TRBJ2-2, with D possibly matching TRBD2 (6 bases). CDR3 length: 14 residues. V was clipped by 4 bases and J by 6 bases, with 12 bases between them. CDR3 in DNA: TGTGCCAGCAGTTCGACTAGAAACTCCGGGGAGCTGTTTTTT. It yields the protein CASSSTRNSGELFF.

The chain has TRBV29-1 and TRBJ2-5; D remains unclear. The germline V gene encodes CDR1 SQVTM and CDR2 ANQGSEA. V was clipped by 5 bases and J by 1 base, with 8 bases between them. This CDR3 contains 12 residues. CDR3 in amino acids: CSVLQTQETQYF. The CDR3 nucleotides are TGCAGCGTTTTACAGACCCAAGAGACCCAGTACTTC.

V gene TRBV29-1 combines with J gene TRBJ2-4, with 7 bases matching TRBD2. The germline CDR1 and CDR2 sequences are SQVTM and ANQGSEA. CDR3 length: 12 residues. V dropped 5 bases and J dropped 9; count of bases not matched to a gene: 7. In DNA form, the CDR3 reads TGCAGCGTTAGGACTAGAGAGGTCATTCAGTACTTC. Translating it yields CSVRTREVIQYF.

This clonotype was detected once. This chain uses TRBV7-9 with TRBJ1-6; 9 bases match TRBD1. The CDR3 contains 16 residues. V shed 5 bases and J 6 bases; nucleotides not matched to a gene: 8. CDR1 is SEHNR, CDR2 FQNEAQ, per germline (reference sequence). This CDR3 reads CASSRDRGDLNSPLHF. The DNA for the CDR3 is TGTGCCAGCAGCAGAGACAGGGGGGATCTTAATTCACCCCTCCACTTT.

In its sample, this clonotype was seen many times. The V call is TRBV12-3 or TRBV12-4, the J call TRBJ2-1; TRBD2 matches at 8 bases. The junction had 7 bases not matched to a gene; V was cut back by 3 bases and J by 6 bases. The CDR3 length is 15 residues. The DNA of the CDR3 is TGTGCCAGCAGTTTGGGGGCGGGGGGTATCAATGAGCAGTTCTTC. Translated: CASSLGAGGINEQFF.

V and J are TRBV5-1 and TRBJ1-2; 9 bases are a match to TRBD1. V lost 1 base and J lost 7; bases outside the gene matches: 5. Germline V lookup: CDR1 SGHRS, CDR2 YFSETQ. The CDR3 is made up of 14 amino acids. Written as DNA, the CDR3 is TGCGCCAGCAGCTTGACAGGGGGCTACGCTGGCTACACCTTC. Residues: CASSLTGGYAGYTF. Based on the CDR3 plus reference TRBV5-1 and TRBJ1-2, the full variable domain is KAGVTQTPRYLIKTRGQQVTLSCSPISGHRSVSWYQQTPGQGLQFLFEYFSETQRNKGNFPGRFSGRQFSNSRSEMNVSTLELGDSALYLCASSLTGGYAGYTFGSGTRLTVV.

This clonotype came up once. This chain joins TRBV6-5 and TRBJ1-4; tentatively, D is TRBD1 (6 bases). The CDR3 loop spans 15 amino acids. V was pared by 6 bases and J by 8 bases, with 19 bases between. Germline-derived CDR1 and CDR2 are MNHEY and SVGAGI. The CDR3 sequence: CASRTTETRGEKLFF. The DNA of the CDR3 is TGTGCCAGCAGGACTACCGAGACAAGGGGGGAAAAACTGTTTTTT.

This clonotype was recorded a few times. V and J are TRBV20-1 and TRBJ1-5; maybe TRBD1 (6 bases). The CDR3 is 14 amino acids. The V gene's germline CDR1 is DFQATT and CDR2 SNEGSKA (reference sequence). Trimming removed 3 bases at V and 4 bases at J, with 13 bases between. The CDR3 bases are TGCAGTGCTAGTTCCAGGGGACGGAATCAGCCCCAGCATTTT. Translated: CSASSRGRNQPQHF.

The chain links TRBV6-5 to TRBJ2-3; D gene unclear. Between the trimmed V and J ends, which lost 6 bases and 1 base, there was a span of 11 bases. The CDR3 spans 14 residues. From germline, CDR1 is MNHEY and CDR2 SVGAGI. This chain's CDR3 is CASSTPDGTDTQYF. In DNA form, the CDR3 reads TGTGCCAGCAGCACTCCGGACGGCACAGATACGCAGTATTTT.

This chain links TRBV4-2 with TRBJ2-7; perhaps TRBD2 as D (6 bases). Germline lookup yields CDR1 LGHNA and CDR2 YNFKEQ. Trimming pared 3 bases from V and 7 bases from J, leaving 16 bases between. The CDR3 length is 14 residues. In nucleotides, the CDR3 is TGTGCCAGCAGCCAGGGACCGACCGGGGGTGAGCAGTACTTC. It translates to CASSQGPTGGEQYF.

This clonotype has only a few counts. The chain links TRBV27 to TRBJ2-7; TRBD2 might be the D (6 bases). Germline CDR1 reads MNHEY; CDR2 reads SMNVEV (reference sequence). Trimming cost V 3 bases and J 2 bases, with 14 bases left between them. This CDR3 comprises 15 residues. CDR3 protein: CASSFRREEAYEQYF. The CDR3 DNA reads as TGTGCCAGCAGTTTTAGGAGGGAGGAGGCCTACGAGCAGTACTTC.

This clonotype was detected ten times or more. This chain links TRBV6-2 or TRBV6-3 with TRBJ1-1; D gene ambiguous. Germline V gene data show CDR1 as MNHEY and CDR2 as SVGEGT. This CDR3 is 13 amino acids long. Trimming removed 2 bases from V and 4 bases from J, with 8 bases in between. The CDR3, as DNA: TGTGCCAGCAGTTACCCTTTGGGCACTGAAGCTTTCTTT. It codes for CASSYPLGTEAFF.

The rearrangement links TRBV7-9 to TRBJ1-1; D is ambiguous. The V end lost 2 bases, the J end lost 8 bases, and 12 bases lay between the germline ends. The CDR3 contains 13 residues. Germline V CDR1 and CDR2: SEHNR, FQNEAQ (reference sequence). The CDR3 protein is CASSLTGEGEAFF. DNA for the CDR3: TGTGCCAGCAGCTTAACCGGGGAGGGAGAAGCTTTCTTT.

The chain has TRBV6-5 and TRBJ2-3; D ambiguous. Deletions cut 0 bases from V and 0 bases from J, with 7 bases between. This CDR3 region has 15 residues. Germline CDR1 reads MNHEY; CDR2 reads SVGAGI. In nucleotides, the CDR3 is TGTGCCAGCAGTTACTCTCCCCCTAGCACAGATACGCAGTATTTT. This codes for CASSYSPPSTDTQYF.

The chain joins TRBV9 to TRBJ2-6; D unclear. Trimming took 1 base from V and 1 from J, leaving 6 bases between them. The CDR3 is made up of 15 amino acids. Germline CDR1 is SGDLS and CDR2 is YYNGEE. As DNA, the CDR3 is TGTGCCAGCAGCGTACTTCCTTCTGGGGCCAACGTCCTGACTTTC. Its protein product is CASSVLPSGANVLTF.

The J gene is TRBJ2-1, the V gene TRBV7-2; unclear D gene. Germline V lookup: CDR1 SGHTA, CDR2 FQGNSA. CDR3 length: 12 amino acids. V was pared by 3 bases and J by 4 bases, with 4 bases between. Here the CDR3 reads CASSLYYNEQFF. The CDR3 DNA reads TGTGCCAGCAGCTTGTATTACAATGAGCAGTTCTTC. Complete variable domain (other parts from reference TRBV7-2 and TRBJ2-1): GAGVSQSPSNKVTEKGKDVELRCDPISGHTALYWYRQSLGQGLEFLIYFQGNSAPDKSGLPSDRFSAERTGGSVSTLTIQRTQQEDSAVYLCASSLYYNEQFFGPGTRLTVL.

The chain recombines TRBV18 with TRBJ1-1; tentative D call: TRBD1 (6 bases). The CDR3 sequence is 14 residues long. V was cut by 1 base and J by 3 bases, with 9 bases left in between. Germline-derived CDR1 and CDR2 are KGHSH and LQKENI. The CDR3 DNA follows: TGTGCCAGCTCACCACAGGGGGGGGACACTGAAGCTTTCTTT. This encodes CASSPQGGDTEAFF.

This clonotype was counted a few times. V and J are TRBV12-3 or TRBV12-4 and TRBJ1-6; a possible D gene is TRBD1 (6 bases). CDR3 length: 15 residues. Trimming left V 4 bases short and J 1 base short, with 8 bases between. CDR3 amino acids: CASSSRGSYNSPLHF. The CDR3 DNA reads TGTGCCAGCAGTTCCAGGGGTTCCTATAATTCACCCCTCCACTTT.

The sample holds a few counts of this clonotype. This chain connects TRBV6-6 to TRBJ1-2; a weak D match, TRBD1 (5 bases). Per germline, CDR1 MNHNY and CDR2 SVGAGI (reference sequence). CDR3 length equals 11 residues. V was shortened by 10 bases and J by 8 bases, with 14 bases between the two germline ends. The CDR3 sequence: CATSRGEGYTF. The CDR3, as DNA: TGTGCCACCTCGAGGGGCGAGGGCTACACCTTC.

There are a few counts of this clonotype. The J gene is TRBJ2-1, the V gene TRBV7-8; tentative D call: TRBD1 (5 bases). The CDR3 spans 13 residues. The V end lost 8 bases, the J end lost 4 bases, and 12 bases lay between the germline ends. Germline V lookup: CDR1 SGHVS, CDR2 FQNEAQ. The CDR3 region has the DNA TGTGCCAGCCGCGACAGATTATACAATGAGCAGTTCTTC. As protein: CASRDRLYNEQFF.

The chain links TRBV9 to TRBJ1-1; D gene uncertain. The CDR3 extends over 13 amino acids. V gave up 0 bases and J gave up 1 base, with 4 bases separating them. Germline V gene data show CDR1 as SGDLS and CDR2 as YYNGEE. The CDR3 DNA reads as TGTGCCAGCAGCGTAGTATCGAACACTGAAGCTTTCTTT. Translating gives CASSVVSNTEAFF.

The gene calls are TRBV3-1 and TRBJ1-1, with D perhaps matching TRBD1 (5 bases). The CDR3 consists of 14 residues. V lost 3 bases and J 1 base, leaving 9 bases between the germline ends. CDR1 and CDR2 (germline): LGHDT, YNNKEL (reference sequence). CDR3 DNA: TGTGCCAGCAGCCATTGGGGCAAGAACACTGAAGCTTTCTTT. It translates to CASSHWGKNTEAFF.

This clonotype showed up just once. The chain links TRBV6-1 to TRBJ1-2; no clear D gene. The CDR3 contains 13 residues. With 3 bases removed from V and 4 bases from J, the gap between germline ends came to 9 bases. CDR1 is MNHNS and CDR2 is SASEGT in the germline V gene. For the CDR3, the DNA is TGTGCCAGCAGTGATGGCAGAAGCTATGGCTACACCTTC. Protein product: CASSDGRSYGYTF.

This clonotype has just a few counts. The CDR3 DNA reads as TGTGCCGGGGATCGCGGGGGCTACGAGCAGTACTTC. This gives the protein CAGDRGGYEQYF. The chain recombines TRBV30 with TRBJ2-7; 7 bases agree with TRBD2. Germline CDR1 and CDR2: GTSNPN and SVGIG (reference sequence). After removal of 8 bases from V and 3 bases from J, the junction contained 7 bases not matched to a gene. The CDR3 is made up of 12 amino acids.

This clonotype rates as medium-sized. The chain is built from TRBV18 and TRBJ2-5; no definite D call. Germline CDR1 is KGHSH and CDR2 is LQKENI. The CDR3 runs to 12 residues. The ends were cut back, 3 bases at V and 5 bases at J, with 7 bases in the middle. The DNA for the CDR3 is TGTGCCAGCTCACCTGAGATGGAGACCCAGTACTTC. Translation: CASSPEMETQYF.

This clonotype has more than one count but fewer than ten. The gene calls are TRBV6-5 and TRBJ2-2, with D unresolved. V dropped 7 bases and J dropped 0 bases, with 18 bases sitting between them. The CDR3 covers 17 residues. CDR1 MNHEY and CDR2 SVGAGI come from the germline V gene. CDR3 DNA sequence: TGTGCCAGCACCCGCGTATTCACAGCTTCGAACACCGGGGAGCTGTTTTTT. Its translation is CASTRVFTASNTGELFF.

The genes are TRBV2 and TRBJ1-4, with unresolved D. The germline V gene has CDR1 SNHLY and CDR2 FYNNEI. V gave up 6 bases and J gave up 0 bases, with 11 bases separating them. The CDR3 is 15 amino acids. CDR3: CASRYRRTTNEKLFF. The CDR3 DNA reads TGTGCCAGCAGATACCGCCGAACAACTAATGAAAAACTGTTTTTT.